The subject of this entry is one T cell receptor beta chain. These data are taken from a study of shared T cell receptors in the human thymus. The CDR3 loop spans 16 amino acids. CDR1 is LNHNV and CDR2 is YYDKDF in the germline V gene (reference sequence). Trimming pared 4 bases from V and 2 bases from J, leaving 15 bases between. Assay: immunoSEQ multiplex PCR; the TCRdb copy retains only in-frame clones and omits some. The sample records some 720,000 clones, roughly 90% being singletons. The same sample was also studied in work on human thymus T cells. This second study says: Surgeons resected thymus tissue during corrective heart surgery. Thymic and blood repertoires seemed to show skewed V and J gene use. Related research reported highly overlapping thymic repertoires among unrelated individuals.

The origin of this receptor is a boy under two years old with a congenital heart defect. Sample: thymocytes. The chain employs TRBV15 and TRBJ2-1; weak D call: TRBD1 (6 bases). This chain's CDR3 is CATSIEQGEAYNEQFF. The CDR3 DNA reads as TGTGCCACCAGCATTGAACAGGGAGAGGCCTACAATGAGCAGTTCTTC.